These 7 T cell receptor beta chains share one sample of origin, sequenced in a study of shared clonotypes between healthy human individuals. CD45RO-negative CD8 cells positively selected for CCR7 made up the naive population, which excluded terminally differentiated effector memory CD45RA+ cells. Clones were sequenced by immunoSEQ multiplex PCR, and TCRdb holds only the in-frame ones, with some missing. In the table there are fewer than 1 million clones, around 96% of which are singletons. What was sequenced was naive CD8+ T cells sorted from blood. The receptors stem from a man under 40 in good health.

This chain uses TRBV9 with TRBJ2-3; 10 positions agree with TRBD2. The CDR3 totals 16 residues. Trimming removed 4 bases from V and 4 bases from J; junction bases left unmatched: 9. Per the germline V gene, CDR1 is SGDLS and CDR2 is YYNGEE. The CDR3 bases are TGTGCCAGCAGCCCCCGAGCGGGAGGGCCGGCAGATACGCAGTATTTT. Translated, it gives CASSPRAGGPADTQYF.

This chain uses TRBV18 with TRBJ2-2; tentatively, D is TRBD1 (6 bases). Trimming stripped 1 base from V and 2 bases from J, with 8 bases between. Germline CDR1 is KGHSH and CDR2 is LQKENI. CDR3 length equals 15 residues. For the CDR3, the DNA is TGTGCCAGCTCACCACGGGACACCAACACCGGGGAGCTGTTTTTT. Protein sequence: CASSPRDTNTGELFF.

The chain has TRBV7-9 and TRBJ2-2; no firm D call. CDR1 SEHNR and CDR2 FQNEAQ come from the germline V gene (reference sequence). V lost 0 bases, J lost 2 bases, and 7 bases lay in between. The CDR3 totals 15 residues. CDR3 nucleotide sequence: TGTGCCAGCAGCTTAGCTGCTGTTAACACCGGGGAGCTGTTTTTT. This codes for CASSLAAVNTGELFF.

V and J are TRBV5-6 and TRBJ2-1; 7 nucleotides line up with TRBD2. The CDR3 covers 12 residues. Germline V gives CDR1 SGHDT, CDR2 YYEEEE. The V segment lost 4 bases and the J segment 9 bases; nucleotides outside the gene matches: 4. The CDR3 coding sequence is TGTGCCAGCAGCGTCCCTAGCGGTGAGCAGTTCTTC. This sequence encodes CASSVPSGEQFF.

The chain joins TRBV4-1 to TRBJ2-4; D unresolved. Germline V lookup: CDR1 MGHRA, CDR2 YSYEKL. V was trimmed by 0 bases and J by 11 bases, leaving 14 bases between them. The CDR3 consists of 14 residues. This chain's CDR3 is CASSQDLGVPVQYF. CDR3 nucleotides: TGCGCCAGCAGCCAAGATCTGGGTGTCCCCGTTCAGTACTTC.

The chain employs TRBV29-1 and TRBJ1-2; 7 nucleotides match TRBD1. Germline V gene lookup returns CDR1 SQVTM and CDR2 ANQGSEA. V lost 6 bases, J lost 8 bases, and 6 bases stayed unmatched. The CDR3 loop spans 11 amino acids. CDR3 nucleotide sequence: TGCAGCGTGGCAGGGGGTGGAGGCTACACCTTC. Its protein is CSVAGGGGYTF.

The chain uses TRBV7-9 and TRBJ1-2; 8 bases agree with TRBD1. This CDR3 has 14 residues. V gave up 5 bases and J gave up 5 bases; unmatched junction bases: 7. The germline gives CDR1 SEHNR, CDR2 FQNEAQ (reference sequence). The CDR3 reads CASSDRDRWYGYTF. Here the CDR3 DNA reads TGTGCCAGCAGCGACCGGGACAGGTGGTATGGCTACACCTTC. The full variable domain, with the rest looked up from reference TRBV7-9 and TRBJ1-2, is DTGVSQNPRHKITKRGQNVTFRCDPISEHNRLYWYRQTLGQGPEFLTYFQNEAQLEKSRLLSDRFSAERPKGSFSTLEIQRTEQGDSAMYLCASSDRDRWYGYTFGSGTRLTVV.